This T cell receptor (beta chain) was sequenced for a study of OX40 agonist ivuxolimab in advanced cancers. Study at large: Prior anti-PD-1, anti-PD-L1 or anti-CTLA-4 therapy was allowed; roughly 40% had some.

This clone was counted a single time. Its antigen is unidentified. Study findings and constraints: Part of the nonresponder group also had normalized T-cell clonal expansion that was low. Researchers report that CD8+ T cells had, on average, more expanded clones than CD4+.

The length of the CDR3 is 15 residues. With 7 bases clipped from V and 1 base from J, the junction kept 9 bases outside the gene matches. The germline V gene has CDR1 MNHEY and CDR2 SVGAGI. Sequencing used immunoSEQ multiplex PCR; TCRdb keeps in-frame clones, though not all of them. There are about 77,000 clones in the sample; around four fifths occur only once, and around 0.73% lies in the top ten. This specimen consisted of CD4+ or CD8+ T cells sorted from blood, obtained in a trial of the OX40 agonist ivuxolimab. The genes are TRBV6-5 and TRBJ1-1, with 7 bases that match TRBD1. The sequence was collected from an adult with an advanced solid tumor such as melanoma, head and neck, liver or kidney cancer. Here the CDR3 reads CASIPRRGQNTEAFF. DNA of the CDR3: TGTGCCAGCATTCCCAGGAGGGGGCAGAACACTGAAGCTTTCTTT.